Sequencing of this T cell receptor (beta chain) was carried out in a study of blood T cell repertoires in COVID-19. About the research overall: T cells, B-cell-depleted T cells, or PBMCs supplied cDNA or gDNA.

The CDR3 loop spans 16 amino acids. Trimming removed 5 bases from V and 0 bases from J; junction bases left unmatched: 7. Germline V gene sequence: CDR1 LNHDA, CDR2 SQIVND (reference sequence). Profiling relied on immunoSEQ multiplex PCR, and the TCRdb table lists in-frame clones only, not all of them. Among over 120,000 clones listed, more than 75% were seen once. The sample taken for sequencing was peripheral blood. The gene calls are TRBV19 and TRBJ1-3, with 7 bases that match TRBD1. This sequence originates from a man aged 50 to 59 who had recovered from COVID-19. CDR3 sequence reads: CASSPWTGDSGNTIYF. CDR3 in DNA: TGTGCCAGTAGTCCCTGGACAGGAGACTCTGGAAACACCATATATTTT.